The present T cell receptor beta chain was sequenced within a study of T-cell reconstitution after alpha-beta-depleted transplantation in children. Germline-derived CDR1 and CDR2 are MGHDK and SYGVNS. Trimming removed 6 bases at V and 4 bases at J, with 7 bases between. The CDR3 consists of 11 residues. Researchers prepared the TCRbeta library using unique molecular identifiers, the study reports. Via MiXCR, TCRdb re-called the PCR reads, giving one row per CDR3 protein. The repertoire holds some 220,000 distinct CDR3 sequences, with approximately 10% as singletons. The sequencing used PBMCs from the stem cell graft donor, collected from the stem cell graft. The V and J genes are TRBV25-1 and TRBJ2-7, with D hard to call. The TCR comes from a human donor who donated a stem cell graft to a child with acute lymphoblastic leukemia. Here the CDR3 DNA reads TGTGCCAGCAGAGGGTTTTACGAGCAGTACTTC. It yields the protein CASRGFYEQYF.